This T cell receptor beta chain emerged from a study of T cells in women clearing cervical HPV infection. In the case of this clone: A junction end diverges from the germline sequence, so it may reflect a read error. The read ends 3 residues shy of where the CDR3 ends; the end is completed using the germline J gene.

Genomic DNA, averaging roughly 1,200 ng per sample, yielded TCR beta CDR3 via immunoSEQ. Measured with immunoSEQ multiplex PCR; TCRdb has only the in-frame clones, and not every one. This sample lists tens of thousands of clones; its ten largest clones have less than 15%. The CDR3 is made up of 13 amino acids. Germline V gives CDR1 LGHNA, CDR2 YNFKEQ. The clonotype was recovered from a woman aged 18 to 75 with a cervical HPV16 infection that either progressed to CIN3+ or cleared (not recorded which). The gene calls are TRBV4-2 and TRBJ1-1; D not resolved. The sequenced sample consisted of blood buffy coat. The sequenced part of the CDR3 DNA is TGCGCCAGCAGCCCCAGGATCGACACTGAA. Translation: CASSPRIDTE. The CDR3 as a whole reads CASSPRIDTEAFF.